Listed below are T cell receptor beta chains from one sample, sequenced in a study of cytomegalovirus exposure and HLA in healthy donors. Only in-frame clones appear in the TCRdb table, and some are missing; sequencing was by immunoSEQ multiplex PCR. This sample has 100,000 or so clones; approximately 80% occur once, and the top ten carry approximately 1.3%. The sample comprised PBMCs. Receptor source: a man aged 25 to 40 in good health and CMV-seronegative. CDR3s include the opening cysteine and the closing phenylalanine or tryptophan. Fields, in order: clone size, V gene, J gene, D gene, CDR3 DNA, CDR3 protein. D genes are given only for firm matches. Clone size is not always given. Where it is, it says once, few, many or a class for expanded clones.

few	TRBV14	TRBJ2-3	.	TGTGCCAGCAGCCTAGGACTTACAGATACGCAGTATTTT	CASSLGLTDTQYF
.	TRBV7-9	TRBJ2-4	.	TGTGCCAGCAGCTTAGTTTCTGCAGGGACCAAAAACATTCAGTACTTC	CASSLVSAGTKNIQYF
.	TRBV5-1	TRBJ2-5	TRBD1	TGCGCCAGCAGCTTTCGGACAGGGGGTGCAGAGACCCAGTACTTC	CASSFRTGGAETQYF
.	TRBV2	TRBJ1-1	TRBD1	TGTGCCAGGCATGTGGGCAGGGGGCGGACTGAAGCTTTCTTT	CARHVGRGRTEAFF
.	TRBV5-8	TRBJ2-2	TRBD1	TGTGCCAGCAGCGGACAGGGGGCGGAAAAGCTGTTTTTT	CASSGQGAEKLFF
.	TRBV5-4	TRBJ1-4	TRBD1	TGTGCCAGCAGCTTGAGGACAGGGGGAAGCGAAAAACTGTTTTTT	CASSLRTGGSEKLFF
once	TRBV30	TRBJ1-1	TRBD1	TGTGCCTGGACCAGGGGGCTCGTGGAAGCTTTCTTT	CAWTRGLVEAFF
.	TRBV7-2	TRBJ1-1	.	TGTGCCAGCAGCTCAAGGGGGAACACTGAAGCTTTCTTT	CASSSRGNTEAFF
.	TRBV28	TRBJ2-2	TRBD1	TGTGCCAGCAGTTTTGGGACAGGTAGAACATACACCGGGGAGCTGTTTTTT	CASSFGTGRTYTGELFF
.	TRBV29-1	TRBJ2-2	.	TGCAGCGTTGGGGGGGGCGGGAGCTGGTGGACCGGGGAGCTGTTTTTT	CSVGGGGSWWTGELFF
.	TRBV9	TRBJ2-2	.	TGTGCCAGCAGCGACAGGGCTACGAACACCGGGGAGCTGTTTTTT	CASSDRATNTGELFF
.	TRBV6-6	TRBJ2-3	TRBD2	TGTGCCAGCAGTCGACTAGCGGGGGGCGATGATACGCAGTATTTT	CASSRLAGGDDTQYF
few	TRBV5-6	TRBJ2-1	.	TGTGCCAGCAGCTTCACAGGCAACAATGAGCAGTTCTTC	CASSFTGNNEQFF
.	TRBV7-9	TRBJ2-3	TRBD2	TGTGCCAGCAGCGCTAGCGGGAGCGGGGATACGCAGTATTTT	CASSASGSGDTQYF
once	TRBV4-1	TRBJ2-7	.	TGCGCCAGCAGCCACCTTACTTCTGACAGGTTCTACTCCTACGAGCAGTACTTC	CASSHLTSDRFYSYEQYF
.	TRBV10-3	TRBJ2-7	TRBD1	TGTGCCATCAGTGTCACAGGGGCCCACACCTACGAGCAGTACTTC	CAISVTGAHTYEQYF